This TCR beta chain came from a study of blood T cell repertoires in COVID-19. After removal of 6 bases from V and 4 bases from J, the junction contained 6 bases not matched to a gene. CDR3 length: 14 residues. Germline V CDR1 and CDR2: SNHLY, FYNNEI. Generated by immunoSEQ multiplex PCR, the TCRdb table keeps only in-frame clones and is missing some. The profile shows 500,000 to 600,000 clones, approximately 91% of them singletons. Sequenced sample: peripheral blood. This clonotype was sampled from a woman aged 45 to 65 with COVID-19, enrolled during active disease. The V gene is TRBV2, the J gene TRBJ1-2; 9 bases are shared with TRBD1. The DNA of the CDR3 is TGTGCCAGCAGCACAGGGGGCGCGGTCTATGGCTACACCTTC. It specifies CASSTGGAVYGYTF.